This T cell receptor beta chain appears in the sequencing data of a study of post-analysis software for immune sequencing data. Overall study context: Clinical courses comprised relapsing-remitting, secondary progressive and progressive-relapsing multiple sclerosis.

Unique molecular identifiers were carried by the TCR beta cDNA libraries. TCRdb reprocessed the PCR reads with MiXCR, giving one entry per CDR3 protein. In the table there are around 440,000 distinct CDR3 sequences, approximately 45% of which are singletons. Overall study findings and caveats: Samples sharing a preparation batch grouped tightly together when assessed by F measure. Those with multiple sclerosis, the patient group, showed significantly lower normalized Chao1 diversity than controls. The study found TRBV5-6, TRBV5-1 and TRBV20-1 among four to six TRBV segments more frequent in patients than controls.

As concerns this clonotype: Its matching antigen is unknown.

Germline CDR1 is MDHEN and CDR2 is SYDVKM. This CDR3 has 13 amino acids. The V end lost 6 bases, the J end lost 2 bases, and 11 bases lay between the germline ends. The sequence derives from a girl aged 10 to 17 with multiple sclerosis. The rearrangement uses TRBV28 and TRBJ2-7; D is ambiguous. The source material was blood. CDR3 sequence reads: CASRSSQTYEQYF. CDR3 DNA: TGTGCCAGCAGATCTTCGCAAACCTACGAGCAGTACTTC.